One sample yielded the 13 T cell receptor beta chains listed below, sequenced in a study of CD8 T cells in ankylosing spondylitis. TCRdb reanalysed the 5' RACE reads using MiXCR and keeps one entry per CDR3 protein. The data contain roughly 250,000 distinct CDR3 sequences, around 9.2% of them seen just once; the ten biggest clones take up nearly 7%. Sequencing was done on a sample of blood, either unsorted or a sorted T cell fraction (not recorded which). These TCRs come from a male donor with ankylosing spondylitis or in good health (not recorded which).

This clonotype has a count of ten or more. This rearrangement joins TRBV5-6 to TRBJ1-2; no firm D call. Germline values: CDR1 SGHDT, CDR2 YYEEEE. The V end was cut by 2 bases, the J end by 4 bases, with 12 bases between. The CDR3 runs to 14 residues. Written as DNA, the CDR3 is TGTGCCAGCAGCTTAGACACGCTTCTCTATGGCTACACCTTC. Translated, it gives CASSLDTLLYGYTF.

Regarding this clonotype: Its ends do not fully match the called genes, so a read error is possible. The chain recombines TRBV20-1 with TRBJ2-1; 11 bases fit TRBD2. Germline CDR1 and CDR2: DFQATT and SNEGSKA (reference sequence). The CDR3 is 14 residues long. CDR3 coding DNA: TGCAGTGCGAGAGTAGCGGGGGGGCACAATGAGCAGATCTTC. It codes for CSARVAGGHNEQIF.

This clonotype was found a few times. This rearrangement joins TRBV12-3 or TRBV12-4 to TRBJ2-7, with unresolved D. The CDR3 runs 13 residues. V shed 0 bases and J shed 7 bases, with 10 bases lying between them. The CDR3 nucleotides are TGTGCCAGCAGTTTAGCTTCCCTAGGTGAGCAGTACTTC. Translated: CASSLASLGEQYF.

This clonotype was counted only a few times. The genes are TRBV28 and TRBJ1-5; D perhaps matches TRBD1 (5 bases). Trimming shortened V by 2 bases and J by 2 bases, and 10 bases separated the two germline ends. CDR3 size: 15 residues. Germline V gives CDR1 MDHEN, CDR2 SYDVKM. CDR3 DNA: TGTGCCAGCAGTTTAGAGGGGATGGGCAATCAGCCCCAGCATTTT. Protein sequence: CASSLEGMGNQPQHF.

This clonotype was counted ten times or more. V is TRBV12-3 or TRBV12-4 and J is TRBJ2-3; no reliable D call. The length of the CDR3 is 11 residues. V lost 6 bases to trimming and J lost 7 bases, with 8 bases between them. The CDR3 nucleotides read TGTGCCAGCAGCGCCACCAATACGCAGTATTTT. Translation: CASSATNTQYF.

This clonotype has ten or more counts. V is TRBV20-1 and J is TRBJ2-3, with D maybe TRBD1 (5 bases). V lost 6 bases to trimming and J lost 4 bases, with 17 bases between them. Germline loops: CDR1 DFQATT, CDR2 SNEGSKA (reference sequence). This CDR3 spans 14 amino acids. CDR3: CSAPPAGNADTQYF. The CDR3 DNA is TGCAGTGCCCCCCCGGCAGGGAACGCAGATACGCAGTATTTT.

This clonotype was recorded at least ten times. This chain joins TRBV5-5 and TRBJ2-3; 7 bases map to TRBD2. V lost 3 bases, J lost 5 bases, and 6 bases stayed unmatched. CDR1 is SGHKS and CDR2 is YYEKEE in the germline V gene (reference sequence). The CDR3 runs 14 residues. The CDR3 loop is CASSSRGTGDTQYF. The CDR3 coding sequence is TGTGCCAGCAGCTCGCGGGGGACCGGAGATACGCAGTATTTT.

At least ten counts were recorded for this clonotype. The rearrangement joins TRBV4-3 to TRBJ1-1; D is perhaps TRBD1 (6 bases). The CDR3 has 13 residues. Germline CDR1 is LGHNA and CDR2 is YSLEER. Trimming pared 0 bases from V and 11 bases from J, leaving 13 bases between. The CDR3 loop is CASSQDKMGAAFF. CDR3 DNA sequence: TGCGCCAGCAGCCAAGATAAGATGGGGGCGGCTTTCTTT.

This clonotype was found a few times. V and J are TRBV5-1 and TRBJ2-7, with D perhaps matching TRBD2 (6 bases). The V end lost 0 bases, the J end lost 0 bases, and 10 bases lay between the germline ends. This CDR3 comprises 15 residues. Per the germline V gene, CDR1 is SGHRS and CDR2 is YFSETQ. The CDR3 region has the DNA TGCGCCAGCAGCTTGGGGGGAGGCGACTCCTACGAGCAGTACTTC. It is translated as CASSLGGGDSYEQYF.

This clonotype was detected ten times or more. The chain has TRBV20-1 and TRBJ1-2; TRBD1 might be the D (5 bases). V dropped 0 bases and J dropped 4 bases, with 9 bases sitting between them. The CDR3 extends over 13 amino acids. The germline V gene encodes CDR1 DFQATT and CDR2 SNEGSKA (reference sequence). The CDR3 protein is CSARDAGPYGYTF. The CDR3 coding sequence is TGCAGTGCTAGAGATGCGGGACCCTATGGCTACACCTTC.

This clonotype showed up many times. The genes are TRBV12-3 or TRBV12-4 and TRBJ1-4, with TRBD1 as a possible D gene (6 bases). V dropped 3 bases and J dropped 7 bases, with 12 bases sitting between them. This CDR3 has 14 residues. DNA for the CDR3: TGTGCCAGCAGTTTTGGGGGGGCCAGTGAAAAACTGTTTTTT. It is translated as CASSFGGASEKLFF.

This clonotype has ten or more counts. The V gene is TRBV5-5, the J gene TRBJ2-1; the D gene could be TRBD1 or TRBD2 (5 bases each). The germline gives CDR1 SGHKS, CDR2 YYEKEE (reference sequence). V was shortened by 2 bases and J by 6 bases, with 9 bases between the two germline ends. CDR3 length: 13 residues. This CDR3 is CASSFRDGNEQFF. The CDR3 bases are TGTGCCAGCAGCTTCAGGGACGGCAATGAGCAGTTCTTC.

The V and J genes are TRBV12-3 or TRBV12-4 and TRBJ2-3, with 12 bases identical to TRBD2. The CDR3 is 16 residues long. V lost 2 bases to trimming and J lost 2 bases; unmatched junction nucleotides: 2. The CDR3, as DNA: TGTGCCAGCAGTTTACTAGCGGGAGGGCCCACAGATACGCAGTATTTT. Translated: CASSLLAGGPTDTQYF.